This entry is about one T cell receptor (beta chain). This entry belongs to a study of blood T cell repertoires in COVID-19. Whole-study context: T cells, B-cell-depleted T cells, or PBMCs supplied cDNA or gDNA.

Source study methods: Amplifying reference gene primers gave estimates of nucleated cell counts. TCRdb keeps only in-frame clones here, not all; method: immunoSEQ multiplex PCR. V, J and clone size reflect that table, while D and trimming were determined from the DNA. Here the sample spans 150,000 to 200,000 clones, roughly 88% being singletons. Seattle's cohort entered during active infection and was followed longitudinally. Germline lookup yields CDR1 MNHNY and CDR2 SVGAGI (reference sequence). The V gene end was trimmed by 6 bases and the J gene end by 3 bases; junction bases not matched to a gene: 6. The CDR3 runs 15 residues.

The receptor comes from a woman in her thirties or forties with COVID-19, enrolled during active disease. The chain combines TRBV6-6 with TRBJ1-4; 8 bases match TRBD1. Source material: peripheral blood. The CDR3 nucleotides are TGTGCCAGCAGACAGACAGGGGCGGCTAATGAAAAACTGTTTTTT. Translated: CASRQTGAANEKLFF.